This T cell receptor (beta chain) was observed in a study of radiotherapy plus CTLA-4 blockade in lung cancer. Here immunoSEQ multiplex PCR was the method, and the copy in TCRdb shows in-frame clones only, minus some. The sample has approximately 47,000 clones, around 63% seen once; the top ten hold around 18%. The CDR3 is 17 residues long. V was pared by 3 bases and J by 5 bases, with 12 bases of the junction left unmatched. Germline-derived CDR1 and CDR2 are LGHNA and YSLEER. The J gene is TRBJ2-1, the V gene TRBV4-3; 8 bases line up with TRBD2. The clonotype was recovered from a human donor with non-small cell lung cancer who had a partial response to radiotherapy plus ipilimumab. The sequencing used peripheral blood, collected from a patient treated with radiotherapy plus ipilimumab. The CDR3 bases are TGCGCCAGCAGCCACAGCGCGGGAGGCTCTACCAACAATGAGCAGTTCTTC. This gives the protein CASSHSAGGSTNNEQFF.